These 25 T cell receptor beta chains share one sample of origin, sequenced in a study of glioma-infiltrating T cells (dated by TCRdb to 2016 to 2017). The sample was run on an Illumina MiSeq. The iRepertoire nested amplicon-rescue multiplex PCR (arm-PCR) platform was used to amplify TCR alpha and beta CDR3 regions from RNA. Using fastp trimming at Q25 and MiXCR clonotype assembly, TCRdb reanalyzed the public sequencing data and kept in-frame beta chains. Each CDR3 protein gets just one entry, which takes the most common genes and DNA from the rows behind it. This sample lists approximately 140,000 distinct CDR3 sequences; about 22% were detected once. The ten biggest clones cover under 35% of the sample. Sequenced: glioma tissue, nonneoplastic brain tissue, or PBMCs (not recorded which). The receptors shown here come from a human donor with low-grade glioma or glioblastoma, undergoing nonglioma brain surgery, or in good health (not recorded which).

The rearrangement uses TRBV6-1 and TRBJ2-7, with TRBD2 as a possible D gene (7 bases). Per germline, CDR1 MNHNS and CDR2 SASEGT. V dropped 0 bases and J dropped 2 bases, with 8 bases sitting between them. The CDR3 consists of 14 residues. The CDR3 DNA reads TGTGCCAGCAGTGAAGCGGGGGGGCCCTACGAGCAGTACGTC. Protein product: CASSEAGGPYEQYV.

This clonotype has ten or more counts. V and J are TRBV27 and TRBJ1-2; D is unresolved. This CDR3 has 13 amino acids. Trimming shortened V by 6 bases and J by 8 bases, and 16 bases separated the two germline ends. From germline, CDR1 is MNHEY and CDR2 SMNVEV (reference sequence). This chain's CDR3 is CASRATGAHGYTF. The DNA for the CDR3 is TGTGCCAGCAGGGCTACGGGAGCGCACGGCTACACCTTC.

A remark on this clonotype: This may stem from a read error, because a much larger clone lies one nucleotide away. This rearrangement joins TRBV7-2 to TRBJ2-7; the D call may be TRBD1 or TRBD2 (6 bases each). This CDR3 comprises 11 residues. Germline-derived CDR1 and CDR2 are SGHTA and FQGNSA. Trimming took 5 bases from V and 6 from J, leaving 8 bases between them. The CDR3 reads CASSEGGEQYV. CDR3 sequence (DNA): TGTGCCAGCAGCGAGGGGGGCGAGCAGTACGTC.

The V gene is TRBV27, the J gene TRBJ1-5, with 7 nucleotides matching TRBD1. The CDR3 is 14 amino acids. Germline assignment: CDR1 MNHEY and CDR2 SMNVEV (reference sequence). The V and J ends lost 5 bases and 5 bases, in that order; junction bases with no gene match: 6. The CDR3 reads CASSPDRVDQPQHF. As DNA, the CDR3 is TGTGCCAGCAGTCCCGACAGGGTAGATCAGCCCCAGCATTTT.

Many counts were recorded for this clonotype. The CDR3 sequence is CASIWGLEAFF. DNA for the CDR3: TGTGCCAGCATTTGGGGACTTGAAGCTTTCTTT. The chain uses TRBV6-1 and TRBJ1-1; D is possibly TRBD1 (5 bases). With 7 bases removed from V and 7 bases from J, the gap between germline ends came to 10 bases. This CDR3 is built from 11 residues. Germline V gene data show CDR1 as MNHNS and CDR2 as SASEGT.

The rearrangement uses TRBV19 and TRBJ1-1; D is uncertain. CDR1 is LNHDA, CDR2 SQIVND, per germline (reference sequence). The length of the CDR3 is 14 residues. V shed 4 bases and J shed 0 bases, with 9 bases lying between them. CDR3 region: CASSSSTMNTEAFF. CDR3 nucleotides: TGTGCCAGTAGTAGTTCTACCATGAACACTGAAGCTTTCTTT.

Worth noting for this clonotype: This may arise from a read error, as a much more abundant clone is one base away. The chain is built from TRBV6-2 or TRBV6-3 and TRBJ2-1; perhaps TRBD1 as D (5 bases). In germline, CDR1 is MNHEY, CDR2 SVGEGT. Trimming took off 5 bases at V and 0 bases at J, with 23 bases between the two ends. The CDR3 has 19 amino acids. CDR3 in amino acids: CASSGAQGESVSSYNEQFF. CDR3 bases: TGTGCCAGCAGTGGGGCCCAAGGGGAAAGCGTTAGCTCCTACAATGAGCAGTTCTTC.

This clonotype was detected ten times or more. The rearrangement links TRBV7-3 to TRBJ2-3; the D is unclear. The length of the CDR3 is 12 residues. Germline V gene lookup returns CDR1 SGHTA and CDR2 FQGTGA. V was trimmed by 10 bases and J by 0 bases, leaving 8 bases between them. The CDR3 sequence: CATGWSTDTQYF. The CDR3, as DNA: TGTGCCACCGGCTGGAGCACAGATACGCAGTATTTT.

The chain combines TRBV28 with TRBJ2-6; D not certain. This CDR3 comprises 15 residues. V gave up 4 bases and J gave up 0 bases, with 7 bases separating them. CDR1 is MDHEN and CDR2 is SYDVKM in the germline V gene. The DNA of the CDR3 is TGTGCCAGCAGTTGGGTTGTCTCTGGGGCCAACGTCCTGACTTTC. Translated: CASSWVVSGANVLTF.

This clonotype came up once. A much more abundant neighbour one base away suggests this may be a read error. The chain has TRBV28 and TRBJ1-6; D uncertain. The CDR3 is 12 residues long. Germline assignment: CDR1 MDHEN and CDR2 SYDVKM. CDR3 nucleotides: TGTGCCAGCGGGCCAGGAAATTCACCCCTCAACTTT. Its protein is CASGPGNSPLNF.

With respect to this clonotype: A much more abundant neighbour one base away suggests this may be a read error. This CDR3 is missing its conserved last phenylalanine or tryptophan, likely due to a read error. The CDR3 loop is CASSGNIDQPQHL. DNA of the CDR3: TGTGCCAGCAGCGGTAATATCGATCAGCCCCAGCATTTA. The J gene is TRBJ1-5, the V gene TRBV28; D unresolved. The CDR3 covers 13 residues. The germline gives CDR1 MDHEN, CDR2 SYDVKM. V was shortened by 6 bases and J by 5 bases, with 11 bases between the two germline ends.

As regards this clonotype: One junction end does not reproduce the germline sequence, and a read error may be involved. V gene TRBV5-5 combines with J gene TRBJ1-1, with 8 bases fitting TRBD1. The CDR3 spans 16 residues. Germline CDR1 reads SGHKS; CDR2 reads YYEKEE (reference sequence). The CDR3 DNA sequence: TGTGCCAGCAGCTCCGTGCCGACAGGGGTGAACACTAAAGCTTTCTTT. Amino acid sequence: CASSSVPTGVNTKAFF.

The chain employs TRBV7-3 and TRBJ2-5, with 7 bases identical to TRBD1. This CDR3 is 15 amino acids long. Germline CDR1 SGHTA, CDR2 FQGTGA. V gave up 5 bases and J gave up 4 bases; unmatched junction bases: 10. The CDR3 nucleotides read TGTGCCAGCAGCGGGACGACAGGGTTAAGAGAGACCCAGTACTTC. Translated, it gives CASSGTTGLRETQYF.

This clonotype was observed many times. The chain recombines TRBV27 with TRBJ1-1; D uncertain. Germline V gives CDR1 MNHEY, CDR2 SMNVEV (reference sequence). This CDR3 has 14 residues. V lost 7 bases, J lost 4 bases, and 16 bases lay in between. Written as DNA, the CDR3 is TGTGCCAGCAACACCGACCCCATGACCACTGAAGCTTTCTTT. Protein sequence: CASNTDPMTTEAFF.

The chain has TRBV7-9 and TRBJ1-2; D remains ambiguous. Germline values: CDR1 SEHNR, CDR2 FQNEAQ (reference sequence). The CDR3 is made up of 14 amino acids. Trimming stripped 1 base from V and 8 bases from J, with 14 bases between. CDR3 loop: CASSLGLTTAGYTF. The CDR3 DNA sequence: TGTGCCAGCAGCTTAGGACTTACGACGGCCGGCTACACCTTC.

This clonotype was observed a single time. The chain is built from TRBV7-2 and TRBJ2-1; 15 nucleotides agree with TRBD2. Trimming took 5 bases from V and 6 from J; bases not matched to a gene: 5. Germline V gene lookup returns CDR1 SGHTA and CDR2 FQGNSA. CDR3 length: 16 residues. CDR3 region: CASSLRTSGGANEQFF. In DNA, the CDR3 is TGTGCCAGCAGCCTAAGGACTAGCGGGGGGGCCAATGAGCAGTTCTTC.

The V call is TRBV24-1, the J call TRBJ2-3; TRBD1 aligns across 8 bases. V dropped 9 bases and J dropped 4; count of bases not matched to a gene: 11. In germline, CDR1 is KGHDR, CDR2 SFDVKD. The CDR3 is 15 residues long. The chain's CDR3 is CATEAETGDSDTQYF. In DNA, the CDR3 is TGTGCCACCGAAGCGGAGACAGGGGACTCAGATACGCAGTATTTT.

The V call is TRBV7-2, the J call TRBJ1-3, with 11 bases identical to TRBD1. The CDR3 loop spans 19 amino acids. Per the germline V gene, CDR1 is SGHTA and CDR2 is FQGNSA. With 5 bases clipped from V and 0 bases from J, the junction kept 12 bases outside the gene matches. Here the CDR3 reads CASSRGPDRGLPSGNTIYF. The CDR3 coding sequence is TGTGCCAGCAGCCGCGGTCCGGACAGGGGGCTACCCTCTGGAAACACCATATATTTT.

This chain links TRBV5-1 with TRBJ2-2; 8 nucleotides agree with TRBD1. Germline trimming cut 6 bases from V and 4 bases from J; bases unmatched to any gene: 5. There are 14 residues in the CDR3. Germline lookup yields CDR1 SGHRS and CDR2 YFSETQ. CDR3 sequence: CASNRGISTGELFF. For the CDR3, the DNA is TGCGCCAGCAACAGGGGGATTTCCACCGGGGAGCTGTTTTTT.

A remark on this clonotype: One end of the junction does not line up with germline, which may come from a read error. V usage is TRBV24-1 and J usage is TRBJ1-2, with D unresolved. CDR3 length: 14 amino acids. CDR1 KGHDR and CDR2 SFDVKD come from the germline V gene. CDR3 in DNA: TGTGCCACCAGTGAATCTGGCCAAAACTATGGCCACACCTTC. It codes for CATSESGQNYGHTF.

The chain is built from TRBV10-3 and TRBJ1-2; possibly TRBD1 for D (6 bases). CDR3 length equals 14 residues. Germline loops: CDR1 ENHRY, CDR2 SYGVKD. V lost 2 bases and J 5 bases, leaving 12 bases between the germline ends. For the CDR3, the DNA is TGTGCCATCAGTGAGGCTGGACAGCAGTATGGCTACACCTTC. Translation: CAISEAGQQYGYTF.

The chain has TRBV20-1 and TRBJ1-1; 8 nucleotides align to TRBD1. This CDR3 has 15 residues. With 3 bases clipped from V and 1 base from J, the junction kept 7 bases outside the gene matches. Germline CDR1 and CDR2: DFQATT and SNEGSKA (reference sequence). This CDR3 is CSARVPGGQNTEAFF. As DNA, the CDR3 is TGCAGTGCTAGGGTTCCAGGGGGCCAGAACACTGAAGCTTTCTTT.

This clonotype was seen more than once but under ten times. The V gene is TRBV7-2, the J gene TRBJ1-5; D not certain. This CDR3 contains 15 residues. V was pared by 5 bases and J by 1 base, with 12 bases between. Germline V CDR1 and CDR2: SGHTA, FQGNSA. CDR3 sequence reads: CASSPPSASNQPQHF. CDR3 in DNA: TGTGCCAGCAGCCCCCCCTCGGCGAGCAATCAGCCCCAGCATTTT.

The chain couples TRBV4-2 to TRBJ1-1; TRBD1 aligns across 8 bases. In germline, CDR1 is LGHNA, CDR2 YNFKEQ. The CDR3 is 17 amino acids. After removal of 2 bases from V and 5 bases from J, the junction contained 13 bases not matched to a gene. The CDR3 region is CASSQLLDRDVRTEAFF. CDR3 nucleotide sequence: TGTGCCAGCAGCCAATTATTGGACAGGGACGTAAGGACTGAAGCTTTCTTT.

This clonotype was seen at least ten times. The chain carries TRBV6-6 and TRBJ1-1; D gene ambiguous. CDR1 is MNHNY and CDR2 is SVGAGI in the germline V gene (reference sequence). V lost 2 bases and J lost 1, with 8 bases in between. The CDR3 is made up of 14 amino acids. The CDR3 nucleotides read TGTGCCAGCAGTTACCCGGGAGCGAACACTGAAGCTTTCTTT. It codes for CASSYPGANTEAFF.